The present T cell receptor (beta chain) was sequenced within a study of Graves' ophthalmopathy and Graves' hyperthyroidism. Background on the study: By definition, stable hyperthyroidism involved no ophthalmopathy within 18 months of follow-up. Whole-study results and caveats: Most expanded clonotypes from thyroid (those above 0.001 frequency) were also found in blood. Sensitivity reached 70% to 71% and specificity about 73% when the model predicted ophthalmopathy progression. Discriminating ophthalmopathy from stable hyperthyroidism, a 13-signature model attained a sensitivity of about 89% and a specificity of almost 83%.

Amplifying from RNA transcripts, the study obtained TCR beta CDR3 regions. HTBI primers primed a first-round RT-PCR, and a second-round multiplex PCR followed. In TCRdb, the multiplex PCR reads were re-called with MiXCR into one record per CDR3 protein. The table records about 1.1 million distinct CDR3 sequences, about 40% of them present only once. Many counts were recorded for this clonotype. Antigen specificity is unknown. Trimming left V 1 base short and J 9 bases short, with 25 bases between. The CDR3 runs to 19 residues. Germline V gene sequence: CDR1 SGHAT, CDR2 FQNNGV. This TCR came from an adult man with Graves' hyperthyroidism. The sample comprised peripheral blood or thyroid tissue (not recorded which). V and J are TRBV11-2 and TRBJ1-6, with D tentatively TRBD1 (6 bases). In DNA, the CDR3 is TGTGCCAGCAGCTTAGGCCCCTTGGAGGCAGGGGAGAAGGGTTCACCCCTCCACTTT. Translation: CASSLGPLEAGEKGSPLHF.